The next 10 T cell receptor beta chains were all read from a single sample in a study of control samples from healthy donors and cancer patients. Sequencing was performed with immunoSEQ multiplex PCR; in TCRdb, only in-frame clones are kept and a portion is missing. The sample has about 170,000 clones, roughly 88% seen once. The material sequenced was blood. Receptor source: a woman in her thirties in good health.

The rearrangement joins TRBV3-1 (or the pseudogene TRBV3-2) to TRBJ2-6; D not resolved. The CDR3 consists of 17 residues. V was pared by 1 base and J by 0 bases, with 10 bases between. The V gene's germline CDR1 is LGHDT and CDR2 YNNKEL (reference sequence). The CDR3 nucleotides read TGTGCCAGCAGCCAAGGACTCCCGAGCTCTGGGGCCAACGTCCTGACTTTC. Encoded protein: CASSQGLPSSGANVLTF.

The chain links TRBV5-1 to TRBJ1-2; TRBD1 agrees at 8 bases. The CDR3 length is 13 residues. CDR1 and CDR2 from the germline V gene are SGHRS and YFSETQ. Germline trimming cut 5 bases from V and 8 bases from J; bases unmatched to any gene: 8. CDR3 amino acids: CASRDREGLGYTF. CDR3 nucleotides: TGCGCCAGCAGGGACAGGGAAGGGTTGGGCTACACCTTC.

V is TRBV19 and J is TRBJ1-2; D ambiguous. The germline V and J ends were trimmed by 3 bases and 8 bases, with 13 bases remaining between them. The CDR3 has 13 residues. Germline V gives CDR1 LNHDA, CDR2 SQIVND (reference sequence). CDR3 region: CASSIEADRGYTF. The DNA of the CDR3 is TGTGCCAGTAGTATCGAGGCAGATCGGGGCTACACCTTC. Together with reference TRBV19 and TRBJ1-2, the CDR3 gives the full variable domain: DGGITQSPKYLFRKEGQNVTLSCEQNLNHDAMYWYRQDPGQGLRLIYYSQIVNDFQKGDIAEGYSVSREKKESFPLTVTSAQKNPTAFYLCASSIEADRGYTFGSGTRLTVV.

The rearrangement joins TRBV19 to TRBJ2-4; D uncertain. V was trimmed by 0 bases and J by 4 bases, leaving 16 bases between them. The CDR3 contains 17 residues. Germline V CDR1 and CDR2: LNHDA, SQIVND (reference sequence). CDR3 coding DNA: TGTGCCAGTAGTATAGATGGCGTTCGAGTGGGGAAAAACATTCAGTACTTC. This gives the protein CASSIDGVRVGKNIQYF.

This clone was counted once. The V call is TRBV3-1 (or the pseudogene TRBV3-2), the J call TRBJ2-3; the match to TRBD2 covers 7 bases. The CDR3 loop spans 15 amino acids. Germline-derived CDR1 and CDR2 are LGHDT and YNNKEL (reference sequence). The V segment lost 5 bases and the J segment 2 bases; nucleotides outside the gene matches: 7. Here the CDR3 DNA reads TGTGCCAGCAGCTCCTCTAGCGGACTCACAGATACGCAGTATTTT. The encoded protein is CASSSSSGLTDTQYF.

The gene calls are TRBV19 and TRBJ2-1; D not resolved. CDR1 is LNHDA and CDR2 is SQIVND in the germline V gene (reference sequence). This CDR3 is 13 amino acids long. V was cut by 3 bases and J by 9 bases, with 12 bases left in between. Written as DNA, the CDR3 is TGTGCCAGTAGTATCGCGACCAAAGGTGAGCAGTTCTTC. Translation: CASSIATKGEQFF. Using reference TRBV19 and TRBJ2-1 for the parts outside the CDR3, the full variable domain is DGGITQSPKYLFRKEGQNVTLSCEQNLNHDAMYWYRQDPGQGLRLIYYSQIVNDFQKGDIAEGYSVSREKKESFPLTVTSAQKNPTAFYLCASSIATKGEQFFGPGTRLTVL.

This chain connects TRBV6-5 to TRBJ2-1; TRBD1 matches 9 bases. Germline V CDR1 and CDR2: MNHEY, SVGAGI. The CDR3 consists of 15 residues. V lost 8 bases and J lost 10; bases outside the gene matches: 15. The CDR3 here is CASSLTGTGYGEQFF. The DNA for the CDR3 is TGTGCCAGCTCCCTAACCGGGACAGGGTATGGGGAGCAGTTCTTC.

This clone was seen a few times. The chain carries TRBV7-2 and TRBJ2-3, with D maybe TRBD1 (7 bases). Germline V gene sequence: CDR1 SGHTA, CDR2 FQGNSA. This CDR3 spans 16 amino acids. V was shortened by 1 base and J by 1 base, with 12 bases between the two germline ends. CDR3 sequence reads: CASSLGRGRGTDTQYF. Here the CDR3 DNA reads TGTGCCAGCAGCTTAGGGAGGGGGCGGGGCACAGATACGCAGTATTTT.

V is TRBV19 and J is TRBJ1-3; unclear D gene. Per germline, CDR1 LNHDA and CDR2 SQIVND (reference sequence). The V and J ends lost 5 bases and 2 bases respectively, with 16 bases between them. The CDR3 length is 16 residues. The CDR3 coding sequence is TGTGCCAGTAGTCAAACCAACCACCGGGCTGGAAACACCATATATTTT. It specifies CASSQTNHRAGNTIYF.

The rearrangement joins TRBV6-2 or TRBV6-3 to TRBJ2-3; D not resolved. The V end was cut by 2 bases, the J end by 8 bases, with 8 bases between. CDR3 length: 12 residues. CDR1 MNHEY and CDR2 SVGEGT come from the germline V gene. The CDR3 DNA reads TGTGCCAGCAGTTACCCACGTAGTACGCAGTATTTT. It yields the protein CASSYPRSTQYF.